This entry lists 23 T cell receptor beta chains sequenced from one sample in a study of T-cell memory formation after mild COVID-19. Each CDR3 protein gets one entry after TCRdb re-called the 5' RACE reads with MiXCR. The table includes about 560,000 distinct CDR3 sequences, about 20% detected once. The specimen was PBMCs or a T cell subset sorted from them (not recorded which). These receptors originate from an adult woman who had mild COVID-19 (a few samples of this study predate the infection). Cell type and time point are not known.

The chain has TRBV27 and TRBJ1-1; D is perhaps TRBD1 (5 bases). Trimming left V 3 bases short and J 1 base short, with 9 bases between. The CDR3 length is 14 residues. Germline V gene lookup returns CDR1 MNHEY and CDR2 SMNVEV (reference sequence). The CDR3 sequence is CASSFLQGNTEAFF. The CDR3 bases are TGTGCCAGCAGTTTTCTGCAGGGGAACACTGAAGCTTTCTTT.

J is TRBJ2-2 and V is TRBV7-2; D ambiguous. Germline values: CDR1 SGHTA, CDR2 FQGNSA. This CDR3 is built from 13 residues. V gave up 5 bases and J gave up 6 bases, with 10 bases separating them. The CDR3 DNA is TGTGCCAGCAGCAGGCAGGACGCCGGGGAGCTGTTTTTT. It codes for CASSRQDAGELFF.

CDR3 sequence: CATDGQTRSEAFF. CDR3 DNA: TGTGCCACGGATGGACAGACACGGAGTGAAGCTTTCTTT. The chain has TRBV24-1 and TRBJ1-1; weak D call: TRBD1 (6 bases). V lost 10 bases, J lost 7 bases, and 18 bases lay in between. The CDR3 consists of 13 residues. Germline lookup yields CDR1 KGHDR and CDR2 SFDVKD.

J is TRBJ2-6 and V is TRBV5-1; D unclear. The CDR3 contains 14 residues. CDR1 and CDR2 from the germline V gene are SGHRS and YFSETQ. V shed 0 bases and J shed 4 bases, with 5 bases lying between them. DNA of the CDR3: TGCGCCAGCAGCTTGGGAGACGGGGCCAACGTCCTGACTTTC. It translates to CASSLGDGANVLTF.

This clonotype has a count of ten or more. The chain is built from TRBV27 and TRBJ2-5; TRBD1 is a possible D gene (5 bases). V was shortened by 4 bases and J by 0 bases, with 12 bases between the two germline ends. Germline V gives CDR1 MNHEY, CDR2 SMNVEV (reference sequence). The CDR3 extends over 15 amino acids. CDR3 bases: TGTGCCAGCAGTTCCGTGACAGCGTACCAAGAGACCCAGTACTTC. Amino acid sequence: CASSSVTAYQETQYF.

This clonotype is termed medium-sized. This chain connects TRBV4-1 to TRBJ2-4, with D possibly matching TRBD1 (6 bases). The ends were cut back, 0 bases at V and 3 bases at J, with 18 bases in the middle. There are 18 residues in the CDR3. Per germline, CDR1 MGHRA and CDR2 YSYEKL. The CDR3 here is CASSQDDPGASGKNIQYF. DNA for the CDR3: TGCGCCAGCAGCCAAGATGATCCAGGGGCGTCGGGCAAAAACATTCAGTACTTC.

This clonotype was observed a few times. V gene TRBV7-9 combines with J gene TRBJ2-1; D gene unclear. The CDR3 length is 12 residues. Germline-derived CDR1 and CDR2 are SEHNR and FQNEAQ (reference sequence). V lost 10 bases, J lost 7 bases, and 14 bases lay in between. The chain's CDR3 is CATQPLRNEQFF. The CDR3 region has the DNA TGTGCCACCCAACCCCTTCGTAATGAGCAGTTCTTC.

This clonotype was recorded a few times. This rearrangement joins TRBV27 to TRBJ1-1; D call uncertain. Looked up from germline, CDR1 is MNHEY and CDR2 is SMNVEV (reference sequence). Trimming cost V 7 bases and J 5 bases, with 17 bases left between them. This CDR3 is 14 amino acids long. The CDR3 nucleotides are TGTGCCAGCATACCTGAGATGGGCCGGACTGAAGCTTTCTTT. This codes for CASIPEMGRTEAFF.

This chain links TRBV3-1 with TRBJ1-2; D is unclear. Germline CDR1 reads LGHDT; CDR2 reads YNNKEL (reference sequence). V was pared by 3 bases and J by 2 bases, with 10 bases between. The CDR3 is 14 amino acids. CDR3 sequence reads: CASSHTSRNYGYTF. The CDR3 coding sequence is TGTGCCAGCAGCCACACCTCAAGGAACTATGGCTACACCTTC.

There are a few counts of this clonotype. The genes are TRBV2 and TRBJ2-3; 11 positions match TRBD2. The germline V gene has CDR1 SNHLY and CDR2 FYNNEI. The length of the CDR3 is 17 residues. V shed 5 bases and J 2 bases; nucleotides not matched to a gene: 9. The CDR3 DNA is TGTGCCAGCAGTCCACGAGGGACTAGCGGATACACAGATACGCAGTATTTT. Its protein product is CASSPRGTSGYTDTQYF.

In this sample, this clonotype turned up a few times. The chain recombines TRBV6-9 with TRBJ2-3; D is tentatively TRBD1 or TRBD2 (5 bases each). Looked up from germline, CDR1 is MNHGY and CDR2 is SVAAGI. The ends were cut back, 6 bases at V and 2 bases at J, with 9 bases in the middle. The CDR3 has 13 amino acids. In DNA form, the CDR3 reads TGTGCCAGCAGAGGGACCCCCACAGATACGCAGTATTTT. Protein: CASRGTPTDTQYF.

This clonotype occurred a few times. The CDR3 loop is CASSQDSGNYGYTF. CDR3 nucleotide sequence: TGCGCCAGCAGCCAAGATTCGGGGAACTATGGCTACACCTTC. The V call is TRBV4-1, the J call TRBJ1-2; D not resolved. The V and J ends lost 0 bases and 2 bases respectively, with 7 bases between them. Looked up from germline, CDR1 is MGHRA and CDR2 is YSYEKL. The CDR3 consists of 14 residues.

In its sample, this clonotype was seen a few times. The CDR3 protein is CASSSRTVTYEQYF. Written as DNA, the CDR3 is TGTGCCAGCAGCTCCCGGACGGTTACCTACGAGCAGTACTTC. The genes are TRBV5-8 and TRBJ2-7, with D unresolved. In germline, CDR1 is SGHTS, CDR2 YDEGEE. V lost 3 bases and J lost 2, with 12 bases in between. CDR3 length: 14 residues.

This clonotype has more than one count but fewer than ten. The V gene is TRBV9, the J gene TRBJ2-1, with 8 bases aligning to TRBD1. V lost 3 bases, J lost 7 bases, and 9 bases stayed unmatched. This CDR3 spans 15 amino acids. Germline V gene sequence: CDR1 SGDLS, CDR2 YYNGEE. The CDR3 region is CASSAHPTGENEQFF. DNA for the CDR3: TGTGCCAGCAGCGCACATCCGACAGGGGAGAATGAGCAGTTCTTC.

The chain uses TRBV6-1 and TRBJ1-6; no firm D call. The CDR3 loop spans 15 amino acids. V was shortened by 8 bases and J by 6 bases, with 17 bases between the two germline ends. Germline CDR1 reads MNHNS; CDR2 reads SASEGT. DNA for the CDR3: TGTGCCAGCTCCGGGGAGGGCTCGGGTAATTCACCCCTCCACTTT. The encoded protein is CASSGEGSGNSPLHF.

The chain recombines TRBV10-3 with TRBJ2-3; D uncertain. This CDR3 comprises 15 residues. Germline V gene sequence: CDR1 ENHRY, CDR2 SYGVKD. Trimming removed 2 bases from V and 2 bases from J, with 11 bases in between. CDR3 loop: CAISEAKRSTDTQYF. The CDR3 DNA reads TGTGCCATCAGTGAGGCGAAGCGCTCCACAGATACGCAGTATTTT.

This clonotype came up a few times. This sequence joins TRBV6-1 and TRBJ2-5; TRBD2 agrees at 12 bases. This CDR3 is 15 amino acids long. V shed 2 bases and J 2 bases; nucleotides not matched to a gene: 0. CDR1 is MNHNS and CDR2 is SASEGT in the germline V gene. The DNA for the CDR3 is TGTGCCAGCAGTGAACTAGCGGGGGGGCAAGAGACCCAGTACTTC. This translates into CASSELAGGQETQYF.

This clonotype appeared a few times. This chain connects TRBV3-1 to TRBJ1-5; D is unclear. Trimming took 4 bases from V and 0 from J, leaving 10 bases between them. The CDR3 contains 15 residues. The germline gives CDR1 LGHDT, CDR2 YNNKEL (reference sequence). The CDR3 reads CASSPGGSSNQPQHF. CDR3 DNA sequence: TGTGCCAGCAGCCCCGGTGGCAGTAGCAATCAGCCCCAGCATTTT. Full variable domain (outside the CDR3, taken from reference TRBV3-1 and TRBJ1-5): DTAVSQTPKYLVTQMGNDKSIKCEQNLGHDTMYWYKQDSKKFLKIMFSYNNKELIINETVPNRFSPKSPDKAHLNLHINSLELGDSAVYFCASSPGGSSNQPQHFGDGTRLSIL.

The chain uses TRBV12-3 or TRBV12-4 and TRBJ2-6; D uncertain. This CDR3 contains 15 residues. V was clipped by 6 bases and J by 0 bases, with 9 bases between them. The CDR3 spells CASRTTDSGANVLTF. CDR3 sequence (DNA): TGTGCCAGCAGGACCACAGACTCTGGGGCCAACGTCCTGACTTTC.

This clonotype was counted once. This rearrangement joins TRBV20-1 to TRBJ2-5, with 7 bases identical to TRBD1. This CDR3 contains 15 residues. The trim removed 3 bases at V and 0 bases at J, leaving 7 bases unmatched. CDR1 is DFQATT and CDR2 is SNEGSKA in the germline V gene (reference sequence). The CDR3 is CSASAQGEYQETQYF. As DNA, the CDR3 is TGCAGTGCTAGTGCGCAGGGGGAGTACCAAGAGACCCAGTACTTC.

The CDR3 region is CASRTGGGSGRTGELFF. CDR3 DNA sequence: TGTGCCAGCAGGACAGGGGGCGGAAGCGGGAGGACCGGGGAGCTGTTTTTT. This sequence joins TRBV3-1 and TRBJ2-2; maybe TRBD1 (10 bases). V was trimmed by 6 bases and J by 5 bases, leaving 22 bases between them. This CDR3 comprises 17 residues. CDR1 and CDR2 (germline): LGHDT, YNNKEL (reference sequence).

V and J are TRBV12-3 or TRBV12-4 and TRBJ1-5; TRBD1 is a possible D gene (6 bases). Trimming took off 2 bases at V and 2 bases at J, with 7 bases between the two ends. The CDR3 covers 14 residues. The CDR3 region is CASSLPGGNQPQHF. CDR3 sequence (DNA): TGTGCCAGCAGTTTACCAGGGGGCAATCAGCCCCAGCATTTT.

The gene calls are TRBV14 and TRBJ1-2, with 7 bases matching TRBD1. Trimming cost V 4 bases and J 4 bases; bases outside gene matches: 6. CDR1 and CDR2 (germline): SGHDN, FVKESK. CDR3 size: 14 residues. The CDR3 reads CASSRDSRLYGYTF. The CDR3 nucleotides are TGTGCCAGCAGCCGGGACAGCCGGCTCTATGGCTACACCTTC.